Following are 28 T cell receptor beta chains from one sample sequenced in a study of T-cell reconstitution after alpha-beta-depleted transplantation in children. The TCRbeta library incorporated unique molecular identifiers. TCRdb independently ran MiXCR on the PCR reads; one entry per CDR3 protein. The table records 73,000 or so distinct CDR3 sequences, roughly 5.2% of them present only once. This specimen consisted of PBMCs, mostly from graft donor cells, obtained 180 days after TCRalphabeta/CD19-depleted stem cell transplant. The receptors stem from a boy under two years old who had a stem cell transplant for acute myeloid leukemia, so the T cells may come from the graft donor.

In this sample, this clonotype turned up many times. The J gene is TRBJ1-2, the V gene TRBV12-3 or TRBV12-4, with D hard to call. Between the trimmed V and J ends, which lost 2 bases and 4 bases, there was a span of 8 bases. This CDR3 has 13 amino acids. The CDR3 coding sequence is TGTGCCAGCAGTTTATGGGAACTCTATGGCTACACCTTC. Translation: CASSLWELYGYTF.

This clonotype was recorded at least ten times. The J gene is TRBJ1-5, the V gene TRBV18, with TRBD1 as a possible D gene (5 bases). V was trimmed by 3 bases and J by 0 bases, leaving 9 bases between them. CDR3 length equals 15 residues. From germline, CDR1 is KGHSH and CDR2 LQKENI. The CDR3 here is CASSPRVDSNQPQHF. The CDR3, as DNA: TGTGCCAGCTCACCCAGGGTAGATAGCAATCAGCCCCAGCATTTT.

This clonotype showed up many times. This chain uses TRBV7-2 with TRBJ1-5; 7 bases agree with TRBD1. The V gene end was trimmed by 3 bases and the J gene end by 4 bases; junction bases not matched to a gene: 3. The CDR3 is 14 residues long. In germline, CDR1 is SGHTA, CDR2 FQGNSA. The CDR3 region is CASSLRTGNQPQHF. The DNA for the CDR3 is TGTGCCAGCAGCTTGAGGACAGGTAATCAGCCCCAGCATTTT.

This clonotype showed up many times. The CDR3 reads CASSLGVGLAKNIQYF. In nucleotides, the CDR3 is TGTGCCAGCAGTTTGGGAGTCGGTCTAGCCAAAAACATTCAGTACTTC. The chain is built from TRBV12-3 or TRBV12-4 and TRBJ2-4; tentatively, D is TRBD2 (5 bases). V lost 3 bases and J lost 0, with 12 bases in between. This CDR3 region has 16 residues.

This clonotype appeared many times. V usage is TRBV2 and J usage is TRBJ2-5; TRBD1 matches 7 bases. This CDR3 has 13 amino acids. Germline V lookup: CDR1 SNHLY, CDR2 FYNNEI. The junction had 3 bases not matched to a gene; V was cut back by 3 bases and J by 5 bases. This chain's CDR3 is CASSDDRAETQYF. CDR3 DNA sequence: TGTGCCAGCAGTGATGACAGGGCTGAGACCCAGTACTTC.

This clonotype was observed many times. CDR3 residues: CSVVQGYGYTF. For the CDR3, the DNA is TGCAGCGTTGTACAGGGTTATGGCTACACCTTC. The gene calls are TRBV29-1 and TRBJ1-2, with D possibly being TRBD1 (6 bases). Germline loops: CDR1 SQVTM, CDR2 ANQGSEA. The CDR3 covers 11 residues. The ends were cut back, 4 bases at V and 5 bases at J, with 8 bases in the middle.

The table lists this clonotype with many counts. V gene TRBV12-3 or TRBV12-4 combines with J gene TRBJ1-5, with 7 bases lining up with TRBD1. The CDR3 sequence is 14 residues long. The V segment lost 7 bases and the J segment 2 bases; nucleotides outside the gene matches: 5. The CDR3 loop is CASTSTGGNQPQHF. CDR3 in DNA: TGTGCCAGCACTTCCACAGGGGGCAATCAGCCCCAGCATTTT.

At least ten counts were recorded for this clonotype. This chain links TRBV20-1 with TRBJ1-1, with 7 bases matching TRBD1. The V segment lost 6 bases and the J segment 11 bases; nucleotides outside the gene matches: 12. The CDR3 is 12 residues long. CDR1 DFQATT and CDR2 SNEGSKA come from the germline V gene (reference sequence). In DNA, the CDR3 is TGCAGTGCCAGGCACCTGACAGGGTTGGCTTTCTTT. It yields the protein CSARHLTGLAFF.

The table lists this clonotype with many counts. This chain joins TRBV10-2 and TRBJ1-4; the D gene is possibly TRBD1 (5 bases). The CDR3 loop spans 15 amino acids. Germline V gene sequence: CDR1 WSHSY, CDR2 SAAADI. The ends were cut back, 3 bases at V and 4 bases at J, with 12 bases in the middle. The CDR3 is CASSDLGRGNEKLFF. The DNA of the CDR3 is TGCGCCAGCAGTGACCTCGGGAGGGGTAATGAAAAACTGTTTTTT.

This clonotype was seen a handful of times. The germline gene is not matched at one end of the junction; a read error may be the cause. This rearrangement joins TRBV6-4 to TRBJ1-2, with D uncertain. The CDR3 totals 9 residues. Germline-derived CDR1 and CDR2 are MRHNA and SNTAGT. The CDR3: CASSGDIAF. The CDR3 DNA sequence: TGTGCCAGCAGTGGTGACATCGCCTTC.

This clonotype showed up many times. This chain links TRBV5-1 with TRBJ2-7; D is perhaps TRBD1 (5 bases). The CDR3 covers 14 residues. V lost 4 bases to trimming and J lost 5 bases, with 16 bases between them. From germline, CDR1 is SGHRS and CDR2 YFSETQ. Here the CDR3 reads CASSHSGRVNEQYF. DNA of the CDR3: TGCGCCAGCAGCCATTCGGGCAGGGTGAACGAGCAGTACTTC.

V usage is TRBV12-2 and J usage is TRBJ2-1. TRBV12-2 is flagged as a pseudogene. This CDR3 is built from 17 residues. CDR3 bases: TGTGCAAGTCGCTTAGCGGACGGCGAGCTCCCCTACAATGAGCAGTTCTTC. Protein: CASRLADGELPYNEQFF.

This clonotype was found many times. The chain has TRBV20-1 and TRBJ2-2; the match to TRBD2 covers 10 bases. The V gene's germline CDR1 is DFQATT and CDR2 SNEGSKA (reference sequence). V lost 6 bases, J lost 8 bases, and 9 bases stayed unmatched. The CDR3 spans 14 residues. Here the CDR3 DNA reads TGCAGTGCCCTAAAGGGACTAGCGAAAGGGGAGCTGTTTTTT. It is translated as CSALKGLAKGELFF.

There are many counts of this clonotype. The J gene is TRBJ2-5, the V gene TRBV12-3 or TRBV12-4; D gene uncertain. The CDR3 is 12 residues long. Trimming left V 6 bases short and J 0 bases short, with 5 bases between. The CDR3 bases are TGTGCCAGCAGCTTGTACCAAGAGACCCAGTACTTC. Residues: CASSLYQETQYF.

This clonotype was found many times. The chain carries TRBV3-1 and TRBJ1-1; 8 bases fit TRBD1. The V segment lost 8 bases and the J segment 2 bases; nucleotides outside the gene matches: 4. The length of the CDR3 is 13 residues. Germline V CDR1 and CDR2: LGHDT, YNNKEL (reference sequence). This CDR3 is CASGQGPNTEAFF. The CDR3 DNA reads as TGTGCCAGCGGACAGGGACCAAACACTGAAGCTTTCTTT.

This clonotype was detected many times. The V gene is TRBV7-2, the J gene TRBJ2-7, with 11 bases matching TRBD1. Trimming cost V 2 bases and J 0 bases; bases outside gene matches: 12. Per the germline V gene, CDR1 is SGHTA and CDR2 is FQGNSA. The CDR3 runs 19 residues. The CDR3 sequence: CASSLNPTLGQGASYEQYF. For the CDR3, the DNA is TGTGCCAGCAGCTTAAACCCTACACTCGGACAGGGGGCCTCCTACGAGCAGTACTTC.

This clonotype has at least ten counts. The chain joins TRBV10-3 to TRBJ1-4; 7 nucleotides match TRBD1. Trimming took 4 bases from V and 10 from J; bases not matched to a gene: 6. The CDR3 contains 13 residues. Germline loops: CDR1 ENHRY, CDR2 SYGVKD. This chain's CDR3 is CAISAEQGLKLFF. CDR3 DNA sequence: TGTGCCATCAGTGCCGAACAGGGGTTAAAACTGTTTTTT.

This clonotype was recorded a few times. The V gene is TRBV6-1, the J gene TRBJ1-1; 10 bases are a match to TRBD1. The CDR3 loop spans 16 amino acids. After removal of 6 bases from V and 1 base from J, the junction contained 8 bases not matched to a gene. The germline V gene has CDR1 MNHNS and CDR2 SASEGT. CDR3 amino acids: CASSSRQGASNTEAFF. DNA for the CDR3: TGTGCCAGCAGCTCTAGACAGGGGGCGTCGAACACTGAAGCTTTCTTT.

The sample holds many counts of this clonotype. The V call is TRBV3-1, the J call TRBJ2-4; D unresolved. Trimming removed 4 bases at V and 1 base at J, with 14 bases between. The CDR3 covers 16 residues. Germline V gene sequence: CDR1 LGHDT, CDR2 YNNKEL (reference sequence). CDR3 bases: TGTGCCAGCAGCCCCTGGCCCCTCGGGGCCAAAAACATTCAGTACTTC. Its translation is CASSPWPLGAKNIQYF.

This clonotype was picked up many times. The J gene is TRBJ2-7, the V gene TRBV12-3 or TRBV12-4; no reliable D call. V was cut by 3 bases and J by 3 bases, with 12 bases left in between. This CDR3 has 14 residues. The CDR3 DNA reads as TGTGCCAGCAGTTTTCGGTTCAGATTCTACGAGCAGTACTTC. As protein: CASSFRFRFYEQYF.

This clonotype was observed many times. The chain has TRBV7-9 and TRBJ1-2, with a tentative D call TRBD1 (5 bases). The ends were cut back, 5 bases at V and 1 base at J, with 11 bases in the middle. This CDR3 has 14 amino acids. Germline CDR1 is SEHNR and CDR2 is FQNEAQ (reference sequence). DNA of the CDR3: TGTGCCAGCAGCCCGGGACGCCATAACTATGGCTACACCTTC. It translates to CASSPGRHNYGYTF.

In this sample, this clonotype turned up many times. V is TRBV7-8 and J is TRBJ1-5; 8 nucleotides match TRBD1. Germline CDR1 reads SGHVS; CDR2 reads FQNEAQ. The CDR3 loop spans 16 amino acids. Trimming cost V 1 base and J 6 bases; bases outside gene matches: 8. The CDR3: CASSLVFGQGVQPQHF. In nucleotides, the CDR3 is TGTGCCAGCAGCTTAGTATTCGGACAGGGCGTTCAGCCCCAGCATTTT.

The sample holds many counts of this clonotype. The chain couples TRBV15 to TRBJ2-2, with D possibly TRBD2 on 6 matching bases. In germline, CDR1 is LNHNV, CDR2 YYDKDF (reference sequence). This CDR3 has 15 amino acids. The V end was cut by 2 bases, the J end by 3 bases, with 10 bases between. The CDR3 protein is CATSRKWGDTGELFF. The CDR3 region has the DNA TGTGCCACCAGCAGAAAGTGGGGGGACACCGGGGAGCTGTTTTTT.

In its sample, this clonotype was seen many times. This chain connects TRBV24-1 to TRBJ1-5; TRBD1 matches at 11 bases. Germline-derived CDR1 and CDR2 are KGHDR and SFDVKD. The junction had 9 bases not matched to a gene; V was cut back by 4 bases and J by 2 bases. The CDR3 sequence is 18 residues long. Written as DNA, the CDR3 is TGTGCCACCAGTGAACCACCGGGACAGGGGGGACGCAATCAGCCCCAGCATTTT. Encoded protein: CATSEPPGQGGRNQPQHF.

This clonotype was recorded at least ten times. The CDR3 region is CASSRGGLENEQFF. Here the CDR3 DNA reads TGTGCCAGCTCACGAGGGGGATTGGAGAATGAGCAGTTCTTC. V usage is TRBV18 and J usage is TRBJ2-1, with D possibly matching TRBD1 (6 bases). This CDR3 region has 14 residues. Germline V CDR1 and CDR2: KGHSH, LQKENI. V gave up 4 bases and J gave up 7 bases, with 14 bases separating them.

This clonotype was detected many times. This chain's CDR3 is CASSHMGLEHQETQYF. As DNA, the CDR3 is TGTGCCAGCAGTCATATGGGCTTAGAACACCAAGAGACCCAGTACTTC. J is TRBJ2-5 and V is TRBV2; D call uncertain. V lost 5 bases and J 0 bases, leaving 16 bases between the germline ends. This CDR3 comprises 16 residues. CDR1 SNHLY and CDR2 FYNNEI come from the germline V gene.

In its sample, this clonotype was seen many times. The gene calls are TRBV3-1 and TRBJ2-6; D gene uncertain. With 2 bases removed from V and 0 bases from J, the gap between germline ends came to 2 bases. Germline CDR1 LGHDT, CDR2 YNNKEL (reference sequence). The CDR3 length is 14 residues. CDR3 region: CASSQISGANVLTF. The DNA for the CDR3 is TGTGCCAGCAGCCAAATCTCTGGGGCCAACGTCCTGACTTTC.

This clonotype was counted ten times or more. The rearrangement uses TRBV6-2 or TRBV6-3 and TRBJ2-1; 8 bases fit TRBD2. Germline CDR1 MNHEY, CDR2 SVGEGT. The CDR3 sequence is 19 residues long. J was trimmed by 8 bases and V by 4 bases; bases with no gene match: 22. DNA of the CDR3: TGTGCCAGCAGTTCTCTCCCTGTTCGGGGGGGCATAGGTATTGATGAGCAGTTCTTC. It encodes CASSSLPVRGGIGIDEQFF.